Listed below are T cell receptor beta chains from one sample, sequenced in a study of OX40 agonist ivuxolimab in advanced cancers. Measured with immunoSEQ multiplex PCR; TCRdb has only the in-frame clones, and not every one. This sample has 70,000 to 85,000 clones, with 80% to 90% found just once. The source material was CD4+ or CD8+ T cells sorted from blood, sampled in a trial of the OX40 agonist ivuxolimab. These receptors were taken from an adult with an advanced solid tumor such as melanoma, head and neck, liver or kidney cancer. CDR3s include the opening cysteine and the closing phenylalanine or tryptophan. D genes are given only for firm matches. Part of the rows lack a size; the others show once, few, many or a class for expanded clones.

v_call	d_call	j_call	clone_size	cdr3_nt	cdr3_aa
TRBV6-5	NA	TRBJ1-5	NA	TGTGCCAGCAGTTTACAGGGATATAGCAATCAGCCCCAGCATTTT	CASSLQGYSNQPQHF
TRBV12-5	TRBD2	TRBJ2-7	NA	TGTGCTAGTGGGGCCGGGACTAGAACGCTTACGGCCTACGAGCAGTACTTC	CASGAGTRTLTAYEQYF
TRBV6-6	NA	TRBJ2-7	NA	TGTGCCAGCAGTACTCGTCAGGACGAGCAGTACTTC	CASSTRQDEQYF
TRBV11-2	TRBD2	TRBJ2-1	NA	TGTGCCAGCAGCGGGGGGGGACTAGCGGGAACCTACAATGAGCAGTTCTTC	CASSGGGLAGTYNEQFF
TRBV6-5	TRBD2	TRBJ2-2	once	TGTGCCAGCAGTTACAGACTAGCCTCCCTTTCCGGGGAGCTGTTTTTT	CASSYRLASLSGELFF
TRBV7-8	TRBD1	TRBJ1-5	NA	TGTGCCAGCAGCTTAGCAGGACAGGCCCAGCCCCAGCATTTT	CASSLAGQAQPQHF
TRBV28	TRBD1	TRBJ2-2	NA	TGTGCCAGCAGTTTAGGGACAGGGCACACCGGGGAGCTGTTTTTT	CASSLGTGHTGELFF
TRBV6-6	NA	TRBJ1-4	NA	TGTGCCAGCAGTTACGAAAATGAAAAACTGTTTTTT	CASSYENEKLFF
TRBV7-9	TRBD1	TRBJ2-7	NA	TGTGCCAGCAGACGTACAGGGGTAGATCACGAGCAGTACTTC	CASRRTGVDHEQYF
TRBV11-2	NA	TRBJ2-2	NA	TGTGCCAGCAGCTTAGAGAGGATGACCCGGGAGCTGTTTTTT	CASSLERMTRELFF
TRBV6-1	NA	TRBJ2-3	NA	TGTGCCAACTCAAGGGACACTGGCACAGATACGCAGTATTTT	CANSRDTGTDTQYF
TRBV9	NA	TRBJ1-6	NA	TGTGCCAGCAGCGTAGCTGTCAGTTTCTCCTATAATTCACCCCTCCACTTT	CASSVAVSFSYNSPLHF
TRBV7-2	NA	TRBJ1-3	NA	TGTGCCAGCAGCTTAGCCCAAGACACCATATATTTT	CASSLAQDTIYF
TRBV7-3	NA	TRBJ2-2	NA	TGTGCCAGCAGCTTAGTGCACCCCGGGGAGCTGTTTTTT	CASSLVHPGELFF
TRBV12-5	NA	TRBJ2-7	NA	TGTGCTAGTGGTTTGCTAAACACCGGGACATATTACGAGCAGTACTTC	CASGLLNTGTYYEQYF
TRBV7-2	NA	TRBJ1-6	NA	TGTGCCAGCACCTTTCGGGGTCCTAATTCACCCCTCCACTTT	CASTFRGPNSPLHF
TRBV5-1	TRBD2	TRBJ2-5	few	TGCGCCAGCAGCTTGGGTAGCGGGGGGGCCGGAGAGACCCAGTACTTC	CASSLGSGGAGETQYF
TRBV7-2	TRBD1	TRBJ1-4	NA	TGTGCCAGCAGCACCGGACAGGGGTTCAGTGAAAAACTGTTTTTT	CASSTGQGFSEKLFF
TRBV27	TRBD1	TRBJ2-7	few	TGTGCCAGCAGTTCCTGGGACAGGAGGTACGAGCAGTACTTC	CASSSWDRRYEQYF
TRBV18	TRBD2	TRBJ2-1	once	TGTGCCAGCTCGGGCGATGTAGCGGGAGGGAGGAATGAGCAGTTCTTC	CASSGDVAGGRNEQFF
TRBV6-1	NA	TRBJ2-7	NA	TGTGCCAGCAGTGTTACCCAGGGCCCCTACGAGCAGTACTTC	CASSVTQGPYEQYF
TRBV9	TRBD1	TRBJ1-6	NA	TGTGCCAGCAGCGTAGTTCCAGGGGGCAGTTCACCCCTCCACTTT	CASSVVPGGSSPLHF
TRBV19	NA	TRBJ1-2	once	TGTGCCAGTAGTATAATTAACTATGGCTACACCTTC	CASSIINYGYTF
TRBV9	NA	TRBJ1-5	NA	TGTGCCAGCAGCGCTGGACAGAGCAGCAATCAGCCCCAGCATTTT	CASSAGQSSNQPQHF
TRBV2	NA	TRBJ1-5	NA	TGTGCCAGCAGTGAACCCGGGAACGGTCTGATTCAGCCCCAGCATTTT	CASSEPGNGLIQPQHF
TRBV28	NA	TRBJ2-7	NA	TGTGCCACGCGAAGGGGGGTCTCCTACGAGCAGTACTTC	CATRRGVSYEQYF
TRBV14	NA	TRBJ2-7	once	TGTGCCAGCAGAGATGGGCCCGAGCAGTACTTC	CASRDGPEQYF
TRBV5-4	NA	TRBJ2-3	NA	TGTGCCAGCAGCTCCTCCGGTCGGGGGAGGACAGATACGCAGTATTTT	CASSSSGRGRTDTQYF
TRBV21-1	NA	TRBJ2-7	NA	TGTGCCAGCAGCAAAGGATCAGCTCCTTACGAGCAGTACTTC	CASSKGSAPYEQYF
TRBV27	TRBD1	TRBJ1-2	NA	TGTGCCAGCAGTTTTCTCGACAGGGCGAATGGCTACACCTTC	CASSFLDRANGYTF
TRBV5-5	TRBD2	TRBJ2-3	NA	TGTGCCAGCAGCTCCGGGGGGAGCACAGATACGCAGTATTTT	CASSSGGSTDTQYF
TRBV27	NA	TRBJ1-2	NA	TGTGCCAGCAGTTTGGCAGGGGATGGCTACACCTTC	CASSLAGDGYTF
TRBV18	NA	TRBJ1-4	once	TGTGCCAGCTCACCACAGGATGAAAAACTGTTTTTT	CASSPQDEKLFF
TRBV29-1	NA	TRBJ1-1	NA	TGCAGCGTTGACACGGGACGGACCTATACTGAAGCTTTCTTT	CSVDTGRTYTEAFF
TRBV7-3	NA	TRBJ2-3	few	TGTGCCAGCAGCTTAACGGTTAGCGGACGCACAGATACGCAGTATTTT	CASSLTVSGRTDTQYF
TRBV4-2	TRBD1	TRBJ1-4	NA	TGTGCCAGCAGCCAAGTATCACAGGGGGCTCCATCTAATGAAAAACTGTTTTTT	CASSQVSQGAPSNEKLFF
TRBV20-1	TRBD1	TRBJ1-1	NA	TGCAGTGCTAACAGGGGGTCTGAAGCTTTCTTT	CSANRGSEAFF
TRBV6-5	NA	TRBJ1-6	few	TGTGCCAGCAGTTACTCGTACGGGGGGGAATCACCCCTCCACTTT	CASSYSYGGESPLHF
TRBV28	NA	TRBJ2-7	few	TGTGCCAGCAGTTCCCTTTGGACAGACGATAACTCCTACGAGCAGTACTTC	CASSSLWTDDNSYEQYF
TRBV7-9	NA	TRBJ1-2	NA	TGTGCCAGCAGCTTAGCGGGGCCGGGGGAAGGTGGCTACACCTTC	CASSLAGPGEGGYTF
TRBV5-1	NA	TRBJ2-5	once	TGCGCCAGCAGCCCCGCGACTAGTCTCCCCCAAGAGACCCAGTACTTC	CASSPATSLPQETQYF
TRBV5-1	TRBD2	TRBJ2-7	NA	TGCGCCAGCAGCTTGGGGACTAGCGGTCCCGGCGAGCAGTACTTC	CASSLGTSGPGEQYF
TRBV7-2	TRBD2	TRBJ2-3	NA	TGTGCCAGCAGCCTGGGGCCAGCGGGAGGGCGGTGGACAGATACGCAGTATTTT	CASSLGPAGGRWTDTQYF
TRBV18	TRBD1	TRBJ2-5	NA	TGTGCCAGCTTCCGGGACAGGAACCTCGGGGCCCAGTACTTC	CASFRDRNLGAQYF
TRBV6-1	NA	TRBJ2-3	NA	TGTGCCAGCAGCTTACAAAGCACAGATACGCAGTATTTT	CASSLQSTDTQYF
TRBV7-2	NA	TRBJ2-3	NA	TGTGCCAGCAGCTTCCCCAGCACAGATACGCAGTATTTT	CASSFPSTDTQYF
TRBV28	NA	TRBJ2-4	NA	TGTGCCAGCAGTTTGGGCCGAAACATTCAGTACTTC	CASSLGRNIQYF
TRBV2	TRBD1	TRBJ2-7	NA	TGTGCCAGCAGTGGGGACAGGGGGCGCGCCGGGAGGACCTTC	CASSGDRGRAGRTF
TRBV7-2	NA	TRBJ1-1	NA	TGTGCCAGCAGCTTGGGCTGGAACACTGAAGCTTTCTTT	CASSLGWNTEAFF
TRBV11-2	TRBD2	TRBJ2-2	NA	TGTGCCAGCAGCCGGGGGACTAGCGGAAACACCGGGGAGCTGTTTTTT	CASSRGTSGNTGELFF
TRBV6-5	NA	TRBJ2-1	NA	TGTGCCAGCAGTAAGCCGGGACAACAAGCGAATGAGCAGTTCTTC	CASSKPGQQANEQFF
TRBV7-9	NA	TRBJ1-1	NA	TGTGCCAGCAGCTTAGTTCGGGTACGGACTGAAGCTTTCTTT	CASSLVRVRTEAFF
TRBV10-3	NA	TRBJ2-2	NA	TGTGCCATCAGTGTTGGAGGGGGAATAAGCACCGGGGAGCTGTTTTTT	CAISVGGGISTGELFF
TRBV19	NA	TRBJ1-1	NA	TGTGCCAGTACCCGTAGGGAGGCAGGACGTGAAGCTTTCTTT	CASTRREAGREAFF
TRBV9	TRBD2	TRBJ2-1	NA	TGTGCCAGCAGCGTCACGACTAGCAGGACTCTCAATGAGCAGTTCTTC	CASSVTTSRTLNEQFF
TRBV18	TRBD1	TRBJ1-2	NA	TGTGCCAGCTCACCACCCGGGACAGGGGGCCTTGGCTACACCTTC	CASSPPGTGGLGYTF